One and the same sample provided the 13 T cell receptor beta chains below, sequenced in a study of T cell responses to AZD1222 COVID-19 vaccine. The assay was immunoSEQ multiplex PCR, and TCRdb's table has in-frame clones only and misses some. The sample lists some 79,000 clones, roughly 75% occurring once. The specimen comprised peripheral blood, sampled 28 days after the second AZD1222 dose. Receptors were obtained from an adult who received the AZD1222 COVID-19 vaccine.

The rearrangement links TRBV4-3 to TRBJ2-1; tentative D call: TRBD2 (6 bases). CDR3 length: 15 amino acids. The V and J ends lost 0 bases and 7 bases respectively, with 13 bases between them. Germline loops: CDR1 LGHNA, CDR2 YSLEER. CDR3 bases: TGCGCCAGCAGCCAAGACACGGGAGTGGGTAATGAGCAGTTCTTC. Translation: CASSQDTGVGNEQFF.

The V call is TRBV14, the J call TRBJ2-3; D is uncertain. CDR3 length: 17 amino acids. Trimming left V 0 bases short and J 4 bases short, with 17 bases between. Germline V gene lookup returns CDR1 SGHDN and CDR2 FVKESK. CDR3 sequence reads: CASSQEFITYSADTQYF. In DNA, the CDR3 is TGTGCCAGCAGCCAAGAGTTTATAACTTACTCCGCAGATACGCAGTATTTT.

This clone has a handful of counts. The chain joins TRBV7-9 to TRBJ2-2; TRBD1 might be the D (6 bases). Trimming cost V 2 bases and J 7 bases, with 20 bases left between them. This CDR3 spans 17 amino acids. Germline V gene data show CDR1 as SEHNR and CDR2 as FQNEAQ (reference sequence). DNA of the CDR3: TGTGCCAGCAGCTTAATCGGACAGAGACCGGGTGGCGGGGAGCTGTTTTTT. Its protein product is CASSLIGQRPGGGELFF.

The gene calls are TRBV11-1 and TRBJ2-5; 10 nucleotides line up with TRBD2. After removal of 5 bases from V and 7 bases from J, the junction contained 13 bases not matched to a gene. The CDR3 length is 16 residues. The V gene's germline CDR1 is SGHAT and CDR2 FQDESV (reference sequence). The CDR3 coding sequence is TGTGCCAGCAGCCATCCAGCGGGAGGGCTTACGGGGACCCAGTACTTC. This gives the protein CASSHPAGGLTGTQYF.

This sequence joins TRBV6-1 and TRBJ2-2; no clear D gene. This CDR3 spans 16 amino acids. V was cut by 1 base and J by 2 bases, with 11 bases left in between. Germline V lookup: CDR1 MNHNS, CDR2 SASEGT. The CDR3 DNA reads TGTGCCAGCAGTGAAGTGACGCTTGGAAACACCGGGGAGCTGTTTTTT. Translation gives CASSEVTLGNTGELFF.

The rearrangement links TRBV7-7 to TRBJ1-1, with D unclear. The CDR3 is 13 amino acids. Trimming stripped 6 bases from V and 3 bases from J, with 11 bases between. From germline, CDR1 is SSHAT and CDR2 FNYEAQ (reference sequence). The CDR3, as DNA: TGTGCCAGCAGTCAGGACGGGGACACTGAAGCTTTCTTT. It yields the protein CASSQDGDTEAFF.

In this sample, this clone turned up a few times. The rearrangement joins TRBV9 to TRBJ2-3; D is unclear. Germline assignment: CDR1 SGDLS and CDR2 YYNGEE. The CDR3 is 15 amino acids. Trimming took off 0 bases at V and 2 bases at J, with 10 bases between the two ends. CDR3 DNA sequence: TGTGCCAGCAGCGTAGACAGCGCAGTCACAGATACGCAGTATTTT. It encodes CASSVDSAVTDTQYF.

The V gene is TRBV27, the J gene TRBJ2-7; 7 bases agree with TRBD2. The germline V gene encodes CDR1 MNHEY and CDR2 SMNVEV (reference sequence). V lost 6 bases, J lost 3 bases, and 5 bases stayed unmatched. This CDR3 is 13 amino acids long. The chain's CDR3 is CASRPGTNYEQYF. DNA for the CDR3: TGTGCCAGCAGACCGGGGACTAACTACGAGCAGTACTTC.

This rearrangement joins TRBV28 to TRBJ1-1, with D possibly being TRBD1 (6 bases). The V end lost 3 bases, the J end lost 4 bases, and 15 bases lay between the germline ends. The CDR3 covers 15 residues. Germline CDR1 MDHEN, CDR2 SYDVKM. The CDR3 DNA follows: TGTGCCAGCAGTTTGAGGGGGGTTTTGGGCACTGAAGCTTTCTTT. Translated: CASSLRGVLGTEAFF.

J is TRBJ2-3 and V is TRBV5-6; perhaps D is TRBD1 or TRBD2 (5 bases each). V shed 10 bases and J shed 0 bases, with 21 bases lying between them. The CDR3 contains 16 residues. The germline gives CDR1 SGHDT, CDR2 YYEEEE. The CDR3 bases are TGTGCCTCCACACCGGGACGTTCTACTAGCACAGATACGCAGTATTTT. Protein product: CASTPGRSTSTDTQYF.

This sequence joins TRBV7-2 and TRBJ2-6, with D perhaps matching TRBD1 or TRBD2 (5 bases each). This CDR3 has 17 amino acids. Germline V gives CDR1 SGHTA, CDR2 FQGNSA. Trimming removed 5 bases at V and 2 bases at J, with 16 bases between. As DNA, the CDR3 is TGTGCCAGCAGCCACCGGGACGGGACCCCTGGGGCCAACGTCCTGACTTTC. Its translation: CASSHRDGTPGANVLTF.

V gene TRBV4-3 combines with J gene TRBJ2-3; weak D call: TRBD1 (6 bases). Germline V CDR1 and CDR2: LGHNA, YSLEER. Between the trimmed V and J ends, which lost 4 bases and 5 bases, there was a span of 16 bases. The CDR3 runs to 15 residues. CDR3: CASSRAGAREDTQYF. The DNA for the CDR3 is TGCGCCAGCAGCCGAGCAGGGGCGCGAGAAGATACGCAGTATTTT.

V is TRBV4-1 and J is TRBJ1-1; 11 bases line up with TRBD1. The V gene end was trimmed by 0 bases and the J gene end by 4 bases; junction bases not matched to a gene: 4. Looked up from germline, CDR1 is MGHRA and CDR2 is YSYEKL. The CDR3 contains 16 residues. The CDR3 is CASSQDGTGGGTEAFF. CDR3 nucleotides: TGCGCCAGCAGCCAAGACGGGACAGGGGGGGGCACTGAAGCTTTCTTT.